Each of the 20 T cell receptor beta chains below was sequenced from the same sample in a study of cytomegalovirus exposure and HLA in healthy donors (dated by TCRdb to the late 2010s). Receptor amplification or capture employed the immunoSEQ multiplex PCR assay. A mixture of 60 forward primers for TCR Vbeta segments and 13 reverse primers for TCR Jbeta segments was used in the multiplex PCR. The immuneACCESS repertoire file appears here via TCRdb, limited to in-frame rearrangements. These files lack a portion of the clones; in checked studies, under half of the deficit traces to unresolved V genes, and the cause of the others is not known. The sample contains roughly 110,000 clones, about 75% of them found a single time. 12% of the sample is in the top ten clones. Material for sequencing was PBMCs. These receptors were collected from a woman in her thirties or forties in good health and CMV-seropositive.

This clone has more than one count but fewer than ten. The chain combines TRBV7-9 with TRBJ1-4, with TRBD1 identical over 8 bases. The CDR3 extends over 16 amino acids. The germline V gene has CDR1 SEHNR and CDR2 FQNEAQ (reference sequence). The J segment lost 7 bases and the V segment lost 2 bases, leaving 9 bases of the junction unmatched. The chain's CDR3 is CASSLTRTGWPEKLFF. CDR3 nucleotides: TGTGCCAGCAGCTTAACCAGGACAGGGTGGCCTGAAAAACTGTTTTTT.

The V gene is TRBV5-4, the J gene TRBJ2-7, with 9 bases that match TRBD2. CDR1 SGHNT and CDR2 YYREEE come from the germline V gene (reference sequence). The CDR3 sequence is 14 residues long. V lost 4 bases, J lost 7 bases, and 9 bases stayed unmatched. CDR3 loop: CASSRPGTSWEQYF. In nucleotides, the CDR3 is TGTGCCAGCAGCCGTCCCGGGACTAGCTGGGAGCAGTACTTC.

The chain couples TRBV7-8 to TRBJ2-1; possible D gene TRBD1, 6 bases. The germline gives CDR1 SGHVS, CDR2 FQNEAQ. This CDR3 comprises 15 residues. Between the trimmed V and J ends, which lost 5 bases and 7 bases, there was a span of 18 bases. CDR3 sequence reads: CASSPKQGGLNEQFF. CDR3 sequence (DNA): TGTGCCAGCAGCCCCAAACAGGGTGGGTTGAATGAGCAGTTCTTC.

The CDR3 is CAWSGEGADEKLFF. CDR3 coding DNA: TGTGCCTGGAGTGGTGAGGGGGCGGATGAAAAACTGTTTTTT. The chain combines TRBV30 with TRBJ1-4, with 7 bases identical to TRBD1. CDR3 size: 14 residues. V trimming: 1 base; J trimming: 6 bases; junction bases outside the gene matches: 5. The germline gives CDR1 GTSNPN, CDR2 SVGIG (reference sequence).

In its sample, this clone was seen a few times. This chain connects TRBV4-2 to TRBJ1-2; D is ambiguous. From germline, CDR1 is LGHNA and CDR2 YNFKEQ. Trimming left V 0 bases short and J 0 bases short, with 8 bases between. The CDR3 totals 15 residues. The CDR3 protein is CASSQDDKANYGYTF. The CDR3 coding sequence is TGTGCCAGCAGCCAAGATGACAAAGCTAACTATGGCTACACCTTC.

As to this clone: A read error may produce the germline difference seen at one junction end. This rearrangement joins TRBV20-1 to TRBJ1-2; the match to TRBD1 covers 7 bases. The CDR3 covers 11 residues. Germline V gene data show CDR1 as DFQATT and CDR2 as SNEGSKA (reference sequence). CDR3 protein: CSARDRQGCTF. Here the CDR3 DNA reads TGCAGTGCTAGAGATCGACAGGGCTGCACCTTC.

The rearrangement links TRBV19 to TRBJ1-1; D unresolved. V lost 1 base and J 5 bases, leaving 14 bases between the germline ends. This CDR3 contains 15 residues. CDR1 LNHDA and CDR2 SQIVND come from the germline V gene (reference sequence). The CDR3 spells CASSIGGSGGTEAFF. The CDR3 nucleotides are TGTGCCAGTAGTATAGGCGGATCCGGTGGAACTGAAGCTTTCTTT.

In this sample, this clone turned up a few times. This chain joins TRBV6-1 and TRBJ1-4, with D perhaps matching TRBD1 (5 bases). Looked up from germline, CDR1 is MNHNS and CDR2 is SASEGT. The ends were cut back, 2 bases at V and 8 bases at J, with 18 bases in the middle. This CDR3 region has 16 residues. The CDR3 bases are TGTGCCAGCAGTGAAACCCCCACGGGGGGTGGGGAAAAACTGTTTTTT. Translated, it gives CASSETPTGGGEKLFF.

The V and J genes are TRBV6-1 and TRBJ2-7; D ambiguous. The germline V and J ends were trimmed by 2 bases and 6 bases, with 11 bases remaining between them. Germline V gives CDR1 MNHNS, CDR2 SASEGT. The CDR3 consists of 13 residues. Written as DNA, the CDR3 is TGTGCCAGCAGTGAACGGCCCGGCGGCGAGCAGTACTTC. Translating it yields CASSERPGGEQYF.

The chain uses TRBV6-5 and TRBJ2-2, with 8 bases fitting TRBD1. The CDR3 totals 16 residues. Unmatched junction bases numbered 2, after V lost 0 bases and J lost 2 bases. CDR1 is MNHEY, CDR2 SVGAGI, per germline. The CDR3 loop reads CASSYSSGGNTGELFF. In DNA form, the CDR3 reads TGTGCCAGCAGTTACTCGTCAGGGGGCAACACCGGGGAGCTGTTTTTT.

This chain links TRBV7-8 with TRBJ2-6; D is possibly TRBD1 (6 bases). Trimming took 4 bases from V and 0 from J, leaving 13 bases between them. Germline assignment: CDR1 SGHVS and CDR2 FQNEAQ. The length of the CDR3 is 17 residues. The CDR3 region is CASSSTGTSSGANVLTF. The CDR3 DNA reads as TGTGCCAGCAGCTCGACAGGCACAAGCTCTGGGGCCAACGTCCTGACTTTC.

This clone was recorded a few times. The chain is built from TRBV19 and TRBJ1-5; D might be TRBD1 (6 bases). V was trimmed by 3 bases and J by 6 bases, leaving 18 bases between them. This CDR3 has 16 amino acids. CDR1 and CDR2 (germline): LNHDA, SQIVND (reference sequence). The CDR3 region has the DNA TGTGCCAGTAGTATGGGGGGGGCAGTCCTTGGTCAGCCCCAGCATTTT. It yields the protein CASSMGGAVLGQPQHF.

This chain uses TRBV11-3 with TRBJ2-7; maybe TRBD1 (6 bases). Looked up from germline, CDR1 is SGHNT and CDR2 is YENEEA. The CDR3 loop spans 14 amino acids. V was clipped by 5 bases and J by 3 bases, with 14 bases between them. CDR3 protein: CASSQGTGNYEQYF. The CDR3, as DNA: TGTGCCAGCAGCCAAGGAACAGGGAACTACGAGCAGTACTTC.

This clone was detected a few times. The V and J genes are TRBV30 and TRBJ1-2; tentative D call: TRBD1 (5 bases). Trimming pared 1 base from V and 4 bases from J, leaving 10 bases between. Germline V CDR1 and CDR2: GTSNPN, SVGIG (reference sequence). The CDR3 covers 13 residues. The CDR3 reads CAWSEQAGYGYTF. The CDR3 DNA follows: TGTGCCTGGAGTGAACAGGCAGGCTATGGCTACACCTTC.

V usage is TRBV11-2 and J usage is TRBJ1-2; D is possibly TRBD1 (6 bases). The CDR3 contains 14 residues. The germline V and J ends were trimmed by 2 bases and 7 bases, with 14 bases remaining between them. Germline CDR1 is SGHAT and CDR2 is FQNNGV. CDR3 amino acids: CASSLRQGTTGYTF. The CDR3 DNA is TGTGCCAGCAGCTTACGTCAGGGGACGACTGGCTACACCTTC.

The chain links TRBV6-5 to TRBJ1-2; D remains ambiguous. The CDR3 runs to 10 residues. Trimming stripped 10 bases from V and 6 bases from J, with 9 bases between. Germline lookup yields CDR1 MNHEY and CDR2 SVGAGI. Here the CDR3 reads CATGINGYTF. For the CDR3, the DNA is TGTGCCACCGGTATAAATGGCTACACCTTC.

This chain joins TRBV5-1 and TRBJ2-1; a possible D gene is TRBD2 (6 bases). V lost 4 bases to trimming and J lost 6 bases, with 14 bases between them. Germline assignment: CDR1 SGHRS and CDR2 YFSETQ. The CDR3 has 14 amino acids. CDR3 protein: CASSPDGTSNEQFF. CDR3 in DNA: TGCGCCAGCAGCCCGGACGGGACTTCCAATGAGCAGTTCTTC.

V is TRBV5-1 and J is TRBJ1-2; no definite D call. The germline CDR1 and CDR2 sequences are SGHRS and YFSETQ. The CDR3 has 13 amino acids. V lost 4 bases, J lost 2 bases, and 9 bases lay in between. CDR3 DNA sequence: TGCGCCAGCAGCAGCCAAGCAAACTATGGCTACACCTTC. As protein: CASSSQANYGYTF.

J is TRBJ2-1 and V is TRBV4-2, with a possible D match to TRBD1 (6 bases). This CDR3 has 16 amino acids. Per the germline V gene, CDR1 is LGHNA and CDR2 is YNFKEQ. Trimming removed 4 bases at V and 4 bases at J, with 17 bases between. Here the CDR3 reads CASSPHTRTDYNEQFF. The CDR3 coding sequence is TGTGCCAGCAGCCCCCATACCCGGACAGATTACAATGAGCAGTTCTTC.

The chain recombines TRBV7-9 with TRBJ1-4; D not certain. V dropped 5 bases and J dropped 0 bases, with 10 bases sitting between them. The CDR3 loop spans 15 amino acids. Germline loops: CDR1 SEHNR, CDR2 FQNEAQ (reference sequence). In DNA, the CDR3 is TGTGCCAGCAGCGCCTACAGCCCAACTAATGAAAAACTGTTTTTT. This encodes CASSAYSPTNEKLFF.